Included here is one T cell receptor beta chain sequence, with context. This clonotype was observed many times. What antigen it recognizes has not been identified. Qualities for individual bases were not recorded, and no much larger clone is one base off. Ophthalmopathy patients had moderately to severely active disease, with a Clinical Activity Score of 3 or more, a NOSPECS grade of 4 or more, and a disease duration of less than 3 months. The study excluded patients with uncontrolled infections, other autoimmune diseases, pregnancy or lactation. Diagnoses were established on the basis of clinical symptoms, serum thyroxine and TRAb, thyroid ultrasound, and orbital computed tomography. Ficoll-Paque density gradient centrifugation was used to isolate PBMCs from around 10 ml of fresh peripheral blood. Total RNA was extracted using Trizol reagent, and RNA quality was assessed on an Agilent 2100 Bioanalyzer.

Amplification of TCR beta CDR3 regions was carried out from RNA transcripts. The first round of RT-PCR for the TCR CDR3 was performed with the HTBI primer set and the Qiagen OneStep RT-PCR kit. Libraries were constructed in a second round of multiplex PCR, after which size selection and purification were performed. Libraries were sequenced paired-end with 100 bp reads on an Illumina HiSeq2000. In the paper's pipeline: Raw data were processed with SOAPnuke, discarding reads with adapters, uncalled bases, mean Phred below 15, or no exact constant-primer or identifier match. High-quality paired reads were merged using COPE v1.2.5, and each unique nucleotide sequence was defined as a clonotype. Clonotypes were aligned to IMGT TRBV, TRBD and TRBJ reference segments using MiTCR v1.1. The analysis included only V-J combinations with a frequency above 0.0001, which together covered more than 98% of the repertoires. A TCS score was defined as the ratio between F50 (clonal expansion) and ExV (chaos), using BLOSUM62-based TCRdist between CDR3 peptides within each V-J. Welch's t-statistics and random forest reduced around 520 V-J features to roughly 13, which were used in a naive Bayes classifier (R e1071). TCRdb reanalyzed the raw reads on its own, using fastp at Q25 for trimming and MiXCR for clone calling, and kept in-frame beta chains. Every CDR3 protein is listed once, alongside the most common genes and DNA of its rows. TCRdb's processing, not the authors', yielded these V and J calls. This sample lists roughly 640,000 distinct CDR3 sequences; 15% to 20% were detected once. Under 3.5% of the sample is held by the ten biggest clonotypes.

The data were taken from a study of T cells in Graves' hyperthyroidism and ophthalmopathy (dated by TCRdb to the late 2010s). Study-wide context: Peripheral blood was sampled at the time of initial diagnosis, prior to any treatment. To identify distinguishing TCR V-J signatures, a discovery cohort of 100 or so patients was used, comprising approximately 40 with Graves' ophthalmopathy and around 60 with stable Graves' hyperthyroidism. Whether ophthalmopathy could be predicted prospectively was tested in an independent validation cohort made up of approximately 19 hyperthyroidism patients plus 17 patients who later progressed to ophthalmopathy. For training and testing, the 100 or so patients in the discovery cohort were randomly divided in a 7:3 ratio. In addition, the study compared T-cell repertoires in thyroid tissue and in blood from roughly 6 Graves' hyperthyroidism patients. After sampling, hyperthyroidism patients received methimazole starting at 30 mg daily, and ophthalmopathy patients received high-dose intravenous methylprednisolone. TCR Vbeta CDR3 sequencing of 130 to 150 peripheral blood samples (over 40 ophthalmopathy, about 75 hyperthyroidism and some 17 progressor patients) is reported in the paper. Overall study results and their limits: A 13 V-J signature model separated ophthalmopathy from stable hyperthyroidism, with approximately 86% sensitivity and about 81% specificity in cross-validation and 80%/75% in testing. No statistical method was used to set the sample size in advance, and investigators knew the group allocation. Most expanded thyroid clonotypes (frequency above 0.001) were also detected in blood, a finding suggesting that blood repertoires may reflect thyroid immune responses. In validation, the model predicted progression to ophthalmopathy a median of about 5.9 months before onset, with about 70% sensitivity and more than 72% specificity.

The clonotype originates from a woman in her forties with Graves' ophthalmopathy. The specimen was blood.

The DNA sequence reads TGTGCCAGCACCCCAGTGGGACTAGCGGTTAGCACAGATACGCAGTATTTT. Its translation is CASTPVGLAVSTDTQYF. This sequence uses TRBV2 and TRBJ2-3; TRBD2 matches 11 bases in the middle. V is cut back by 7 bases and J by 0 bases, with 9 bases in the junction unmatched. Its CDR3 holds 17 amino acids, cysteine through phenylalanine. The kept DNA is CDR3 alone, 51 bases in frame from the first base. Looking up the germline V gene yields CDR1 SNHLY and CDR2 FYNNEI.